This T cell receptor beta chain was sequenced in a study of cytomegalovirus exposure and HLA in healthy donors. Overall study results and limits: The classifier reportedly diagnosed cytomegalovirus status with high specificity and sensitivity.

The protocol was immunoSEQ multiplex PCR, while the TCRdb copy is restricted to in-frame clones and leaves out a portion. The data show 200,000 or so clones, more than 65% seen once. Deletions cut 2 bases from V and 1 base from J, with 14 bases between. Germline values: CDR1 MGHRA, CDR2 YSYEKL. The CDR3 is 16 amino acids. Comments on this clone: What it binds is unknown.

The rearrangement links TRBV4-1 to TRBJ1-1; D might be TRBD1 (5 bases). The TCR comes from a woman aged 25 to 45 in good health and CMV-seropositive. What was sequenced was PBMCs. The CDR3 sequence is CASSQPWRGANTEAFF. The CDR3 coding sequence is TGCGCCAGCAGCCAACCGTGGCGGGGCGCGAACACTGAAGCTTTCTTT.